This T cell receptor (beta chain) comes out of a study of siplizumab effects on memory and regulatory T cells. Whole-study findings and limits: Naive or memory phenotype was unassignable for roughly 80-96% of proliferating CD4+ or CD8+ clones. Memory cells seemed less diverse than naive T cells, which seemed major alloresponse contributors. Siplizumab, the agent tested, significantly reduced alloreactive sequences traceable to unstimulated CD4+ memory cells. Sequences below about 10^-5 frequency were poorly captured, limiting mapping of alloreactive clones.

CDR3 length: 14 residues. The V gene's germline CDR1 is SQVTM and CDR2 ANQGSEA. V lost 4 bases and J lost 7; bases outside the gene matches: 9. Sequenced by immunoSEQ multiplex PCR; TCRdb stores in-frame clones only, minus some. Among under 110,000 clones listed, 85% to 95% were seen once. Points on this clone: Its antigen is unidentified.

The TCR sequence derives from a human donor in good health. This chain connects TRBV29-1 to TRBJ2-1; TRBD2 aligns across 8 bases. The sample consisted of non-Treg CD4+ T cells sorted from blood. The DNA for the CDR3 is TGCAGCGTTGGCGGGAGGCCCGGCGGGAATGAGCAGTTCTTC. Translating gives CSVGGRPGGNEQFF.